The clone carrying this T cell receptor (beta chain) was recorded many times. The antigen is undetermined. The cells used in sorted libraries, CD4+ or CD8+ T cells, numbered more than 850,000. This sample stems from a study of neurological immune-mediated disorders. Regarding the study as a whole: HTLV-1-associated myelopathy had the most TCR clonal expansion, while multiple sclerosis had the least, a level that fell below healthy controls.

Via MiXCR, TCRdb re-called the 5' RACE reads, giving one row per CDR3 protein. The repertoire holds 39,000 or so distinct CDR3 sequences, with around 4.8% as singletons. Input material: CD4+ T cells from blood. The TCR comes from a young man in good health.

CDR3 sequence (DNA): TGCAGTGCTAGAGAGGGGGGGACGGCGAACACTGAAGCTTTCTTT. Protein sequence: CSAREGGTANTEAFF. The chain recombines TRBV20-1 with TRBJ1-1; D possibly corresponds to TRBD1 (5 bases). Trimming left V 0 bases short and J 1 base short, with 12 bases between. The CDR3 has 15 residues. Germline V gene lookup returns CDR1 DFQATT and CDR2 SNEGSKA (reference sequence).